These T cell receptor beta chains were read from a single sample in a study of human T cells and chemical hapten exposure. TCRdb re-called the RACE reads through MiXCR, storing one row per CDR3 protein. The sample includes over 75,000 distinct CDR3 sequences, about 8% of them seen just once. Sequences were derived from whole blood, sampled in connection with sensitization to the hapten diphenylcyclopropenone (DPC). The source is a woman aged 25 to 39 with alopecia areata. Some clones in this sample may be carry-over from other donors' samples. Both conserved end residues are part of each CDR3. D genes are given only for firm matches. Not every row has a clone size; where given, it reads once, few, many or a size class.

>TRBJ2-3|TRBV12-3/TRBV12-4|-|few
TGTGCCAGCAGTTTGGGATGGGCAGATACGCAGTATTTT
CASSLGWADTQYF
>TRBJ1-4|TRBV2|-|few
TGTGCCAGCAGTCTGGGGGGAGTTGAAAAACTGTTTTTT
CASSLGGVEKLFF
>TRBJ2-5|TRBV28|-|many
TGTGCCAGCAATATACCGGGGGTAGAGACCCAGTACTTC
CASNIPGVETQYF
>TRBJ2-7|TRBV11-2|-|-
TGTGCCAGCAGGTCCTATACACTGACCTCCTACGAGCAGTACTTC
CASRSYTLTSYEQYF
>TRBJ2-7|TRBV7-9|TRBD2|medium-sized
TGTGCCAGCAGCTGGCACCTAGCGGGGGGCGAGCAGTACTTC
CASSWHLAGGEQYF
>TRBJ1-1|TRBV15|TRBD1|-
TGTGCCACCAGCAGAGATCTCACAGGGGAGACTGAAGCTTTCTTT
CATSRDLTGETEAFF
>TRBJ1-6|TRBV3-1|-|many
TGTGCCAGCAGCCAAGAACGACAGGATAATTCACCCCTCCACTTT
CASSQERQDNSPLHF
>TRBJ2-1|TRBV4-2|-|few
TGTGCCAGCAGCCAATCTGAATCGGGAAGTAATGAGCAGTTCTTC
CASSQSESGSNEQFF
>TRBJ1-5|TRBV2|-|few
TGTGCCAGCGGGGAGGGATCGGTCAATCAGCCCCAGCATTTT
CASGEGSVNQPQHF
>TRBJ1-3|TRBV12-3/TRBV12-4|-|-
TGTGCCAGCCCATACCGGGAGACTGGAAACACCATATATTTT
CASPYRETGNTIYF
>TRBJ1-1|TRBV12-3/TRBV12-4|TRBD1|many
TGTGCCAGCAGTCCTCAAGGACAGGCTACTGAAGCTTTCTTT
CASSPQGQATEAFF
>TRBJ1-2|TRBV18|-|few
TGTGCCAGCTCACCATTAGAGGGTGGCTACACCTTC
CASSPLEGGYTF
>TRBJ2-2|TRBV2|-|many
TGTGCCAGCAGTGTCATCCAGAACACCGGGGAGCTGTTTTTT
CASSVIQNTGELFF
>TRBJ1-4|TRBV5-1|TRBD1|few
TGCGCCAGCAGCGGACAGGGAGACGAAAAACTGTTTTTT
CASSGQGDEKLFF
>TRBJ1-1|TRBV20-1|-|many
TGCAGTGCTAGAGTTCGGGGGGGCTCATACGGCGGTGAAGCTTTCTTT
CSARVRGGSYGGEAFF
>TRBJ1-6|TRBV10-3|-|many
TGTGCCATCAGCGAACAGAGTTCACCCCTCCACTTT
CAISEQSSPLHF
>TRBJ2-5|TRBV6-5|TRBD2|many
TGTGCCAGCAGTTCGACTAGCGGGGGGCATAGCGTAGAGACCCAGTACTTC
CASSSTSGGHSVETQYF
>TRBJ1-1|TRBV6-1|TRBD1|many
TGTGCCAGCACCGACGACAGGGGGTTATCTGAAGCTTTCTTT
CASTDDRGLSEAFF
>TRBJ1-1|TRBV21-1|-|-
TGTGCCAGCCGGGGGAAGGACGTGAACACTGAAGCTTTCTTT
CASRGKDVNTEAFF
>TRBJ1-4|TRBV4-2|-|-
TGTGCCAGCAGCCAGGCAGACCCGACTAATGAAAAACTGTTTTTT
CASSQADPTNEKLFF
>TRBJ1-2|TRBV29-1|-|many
TGCAGCGTTGCCCAGGGACCTAACTATGGCTACACCTTC
CSVAQGPNYGYTF
>TRBJ2-7|TRBV7-2|-|few
TGTGCCAGCAGCTCAGCTGAGAGGCACTACGAGCAGTACTTC
CASSSAERHYEQYF
>TRBJ1-1|TRBV13|-|few
TGTGCCAGCAGTCGGGGAGGTTCTATATCTAACACTGAAGCTTTCTTT
CASSRGGSISNTEAFF
>TRBJ2-7|TRBV9|-|many
TGTGCCAGCAGCGCTACGGACAAGACCTACGAGCAGTACTTC
CASSATDKTYEQYF
>TRBJ2-5|TRBV7-2|-|-
TGTGCCAGCAGCTTCACTGGGGGCCCTTACTTC
CASSFTGGPYF
>TRBJ1-1|TRBV6-6|-|many
TGTGCCAGCAGTACCGGGAACACTGAAGCTTTCTTT
CASSTGNTEAFF
>TRBJ2-7|TRBV5-1|-|-
TGCGCCAGCAGCACCAGACAGGACTCCTACGAGCAGTACTTC
CASSTRQDSYEQYF
>TRBJ1-6|TRBV27|TRBD1|-
TGTGCCAGCAGTTGGGACAGGGGGCGCTCCTATAATTCACCCCTCCACTTT
CASSWDRGRSYNSPLHF
>TRBJ2-5|TRBV27|TRBD1|many
TGTGCCAGCAGTCCGGGGACAGATCAAGAGACCCAGTACTTC
CASSPGTDQETQYF
>TRBJ1-2|TRBV12-5|-|-
TGTGCTAGTGGTCCCAGACCAGGGTACAACTATGGCTACACCTTC
CASGPRPGYNYGYTF
>TRBJ2-4|TRBV7-3|-|many
TGTGCCAGCAGCCCAGCGCCAGGAATTGAAAACATTCAGTACTTC
CASSPAPGIENIQYF
>TRBJ1-3|TRBV20-1|TRBD1|few
TGCAGTGCTAGGCTACAGGGGGCGGAAGGAAACACCATATATTTT
CSARLQGAEGNTIYF
>TRBJ1-2|TRBV24-1|-|-
TGTGCCACCAGTGGGCCGGGACATAACTATGGCTACACCTTC
CATSGPGHNYGYTF
>TRBJ1-4|TRBV6-6|-|many
TGTGCCAGCAGGGGTGGGGAGAGGAGAGTGGAAAAACTGTTTTTT
CASRGGERRVEKLFF
>TRBJ1-2|TRBV4-2|-|many
TGTGCCAGCAGCCAAGGGCTTCGATTCAACTATGGCTACACCTTC
CASSQGLRFNYGYTF
>TRBJ2-7|TRBV7-9|TRBD1|-
TGTGCCAGCAGCCCCGGGGTAGGGACAGGGGGCGCCTACGAGCAGTACTTC
CASSPGVGTGGAYEQYF